These 5 T cell receptor beta chains were all obtained from the same sample, sequenced in a study of blood T cell repertoires in COVID-19. Profiling relied on immunoSEQ multiplex PCR, and the TCRdb table lists in-frame clones only, not all of them. The table lists more than 95,000 clones, around 81% of them singletons, with approximately 10% in the top ten. The sequencing input was peripheral blood. These receptors all stem from a woman in her 70s with acute or convalescent COVID-19.

The V gene is TRBV4-3, the J gene TRBJ2-7; 9 nucleotides agree with TRBD2. Germline CDR1 is LGHNA and CDR2 is YSLEER. CDR3 length: 15 residues. The ends lost 4 bases at V and 3 bases at J; junction bases unmatched: 7. CDR3 in amino acids: CASSRSAGGLYEQYF. CDR3 DNA sequence: TGCGCCAGCAGCCGTTCAGCGGGGGGTCTCTACGAGCAGTACTTC.

This clone has just a few counts. CDR3 protein: CASSAADTQYF. CDR3 DNA sequence: TGTGCCAGCAGCGCCGCAGATACGCAGTATTTT. The gene calls are TRBV9 and TRBJ2-3; D is ambiguous. The germline gives CDR1 SGDLS, CDR2 YYNGEE. This CDR3 is built from 11 residues. The germline V and J ends were trimmed by 3 bases and 4 bases, with 3 bases remaining between them. Together with reference TRBV9 and TRBJ2-3, the CDR3 gives the full variable domain: DSGVTQTPKHLITATGQRVTLRCSPRSGDLSVYWYQQSLDQGLQFLIQYYNGEERAKGNILERFSAQQFPDLHSELNLSSLELGDSALYFCASSAADTQYFGPGTRLTVL.

The chain's CDR3 is CAIGEGASGNTIYF. The CDR3, as DNA: TGTGCCATCGGGGAGGGCGCCTCTGGAAACACCATATATTTT. The chain couples TRBV19 to TRBJ1-3; D is unresolved. V was shortened by 10 bases and J by 0 bases, with 13 bases between the two germline ends. The germline V gene encodes CDR1 LNHDA and CDR2 SQIVND (reference sequence). The CDR3 length is 14 residues.

The chain uses TRBV4-3 and TRBJ2-2; 8 nucleotides agree with TRBD2. This CDR3 has 16 residues. Germline V gives CDR1 LGHNA, CDR2 YSLEER. V lost 4 bases, J lost 8 bases, and 12 bases stayed unmatched. CDR3 sequence (DNA): TGCGCCAGCAGCCCTTCTCTCGGGAGGGCAAGTGGGGAGCTGTTTTTT. Residues: CASSPSLGRASGELFF.

The genes are TRBV3-1 (or the pseudogene TRBV3-2) and TRBJ2-1, with 12 bases matching TRBD1. The CDR3 runs to 15 residues. Trimming removed 4 bases from V and 7 bases from J; junction bases left unmatched: 5. CDR1 is LGHDT, CDR2 YNNKEL, per germline (reference sequence). CDR3 sequence (DNA): TGTGCCAGCAGCCGCGGGACAGGGGGCCTGAATGAGCAGTTCTTC. Amino acid sequence: CASSRGTGGLNEQFF.